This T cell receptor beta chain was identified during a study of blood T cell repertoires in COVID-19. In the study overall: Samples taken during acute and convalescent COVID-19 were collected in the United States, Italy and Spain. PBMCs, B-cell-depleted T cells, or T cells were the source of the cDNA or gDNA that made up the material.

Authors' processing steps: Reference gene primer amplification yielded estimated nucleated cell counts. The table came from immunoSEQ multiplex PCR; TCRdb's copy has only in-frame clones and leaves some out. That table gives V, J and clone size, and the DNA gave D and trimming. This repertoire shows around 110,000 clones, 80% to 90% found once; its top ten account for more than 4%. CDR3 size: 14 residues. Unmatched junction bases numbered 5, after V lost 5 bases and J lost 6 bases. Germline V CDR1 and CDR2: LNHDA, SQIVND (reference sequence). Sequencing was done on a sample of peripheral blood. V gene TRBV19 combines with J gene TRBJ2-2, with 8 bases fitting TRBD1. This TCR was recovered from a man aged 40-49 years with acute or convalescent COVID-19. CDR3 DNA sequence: TGTGCCAGTAGTTCCCGACAGGGGTCCGGGGAGCTGTTTTTT. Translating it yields CASSSRQGSGELFF.